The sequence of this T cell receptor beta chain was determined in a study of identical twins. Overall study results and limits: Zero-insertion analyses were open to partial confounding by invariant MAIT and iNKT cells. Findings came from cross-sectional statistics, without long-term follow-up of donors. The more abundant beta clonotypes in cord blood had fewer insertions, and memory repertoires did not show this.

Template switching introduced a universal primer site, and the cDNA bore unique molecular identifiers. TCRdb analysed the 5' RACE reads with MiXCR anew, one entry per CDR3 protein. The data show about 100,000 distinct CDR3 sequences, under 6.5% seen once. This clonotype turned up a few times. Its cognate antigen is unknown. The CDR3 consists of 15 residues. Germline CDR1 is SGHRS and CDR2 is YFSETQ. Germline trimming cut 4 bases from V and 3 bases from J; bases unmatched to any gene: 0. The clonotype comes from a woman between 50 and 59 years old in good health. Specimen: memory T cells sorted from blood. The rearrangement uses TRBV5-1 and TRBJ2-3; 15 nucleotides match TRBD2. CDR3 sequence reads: CASSGTSGRTDTQYF. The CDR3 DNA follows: TGCGCCAGCAGCGGGACTAGCGGGAGGACAGATACGCAGTATTTT. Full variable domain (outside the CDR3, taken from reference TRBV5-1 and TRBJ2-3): KAGVTQTPRYLIKTRGQQVTLSCSPISGHRSVSWYQQTPGQGLQFLFEYFSETQRNKGNFPGRFSGRQFSNSRSEMNVSTLELGDSALYLCASSGTSGRTDTQYFGPGTRLTVL.